This note documents a single T cell receptor beta chain sequence. Its antigen is not known. This sample was taken from a study of regulatory T cells in long-lasting Graves disease. Researchers made TCR beta libraries by using iRepertoire HTBI primers and running Arm-PCR on CDR3 regions. In TCRdb, the multiplex PCR reads were re-called with MiXCR into one record per CDR3 protein. The table lists about 500,000 distinct CDR3 sequences, about 12% of them singletons. Whole-study results and caveats: Researchers reported studying only peripheral blood, not thyroid tissue. Newly diagnosed Graves' patients had higher TCR diversity than persistent ones.

Time point: newly diagnosed GD, antithyroid drugs for less than 3 months. Extracted PBMC RNA gave rise to the TCR library. The sample also formed part of further work on T cells in Graves' hyperthyroidism and ophthalmopathy.

Specimen: peripheral blood mononuclear cells (PBMCs), collected at new diagnosis, from a patient treated with antithyroid drugs. The receptor's source is a woman aged 25 to 39 with Graves disease.

The CDR3 is CASSLVGQGATEAFF. The CDR3 coding sequence is TGTGCCAGCAGCTTAGTAGGACAGGGGGCGACTGAAGCTTTCTTT. This chain uses TRBV7-8 with TRBJ1-1; 11 bases align to TRBD1. Per the germline V gene, CDR1 is SGHVS and CDR2 is FQNEAQ. J gave up 5 bases and V 1 base, and 3 bases lay outside the gene matches. This CDR3 spans 15 amino acids.